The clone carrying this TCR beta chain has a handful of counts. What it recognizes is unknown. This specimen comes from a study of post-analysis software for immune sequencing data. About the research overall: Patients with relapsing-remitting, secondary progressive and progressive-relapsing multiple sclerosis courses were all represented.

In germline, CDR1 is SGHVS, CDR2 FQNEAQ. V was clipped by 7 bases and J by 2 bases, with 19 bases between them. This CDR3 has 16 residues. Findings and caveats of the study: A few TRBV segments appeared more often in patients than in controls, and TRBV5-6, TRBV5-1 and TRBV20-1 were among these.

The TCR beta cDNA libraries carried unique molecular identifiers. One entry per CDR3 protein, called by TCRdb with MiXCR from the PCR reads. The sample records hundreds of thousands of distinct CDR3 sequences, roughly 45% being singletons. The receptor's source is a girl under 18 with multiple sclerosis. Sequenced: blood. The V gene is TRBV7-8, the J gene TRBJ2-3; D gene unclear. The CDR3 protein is CASTSNDGPLTDTQYF. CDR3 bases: TGTGCCAGCACCAGTAACGACGGCCCCCTCACAGATACGCAGTATTTT.